The T cell receptor beta chain described here comes from a study of blood T cell repertoires in COVID-19. Per the study methods: The authors estimated nucleated cell counts from reference gene primer amplification. Sequencing used immunoSEQ multiplex PCR; TCRdb keeps in-frame clones, though not all of them. That table supplies the V and J calls and clone size; D and trimming were determined from the DNA. Among about 200,000 clones, 90% were seen once, and the ten largest hold 1.2%. The CDR3 is 17 residues long. CDR1 and CDR2 from the germline V gene are MNHEY and SVGEGT. With V trimmed by 0 bases and J by 2 bases, 7 bases remained unmatched.

The sample was PBMCs or T cells enriched from blood (not recorded which). The rearrangement uses TRBV6-2 or TRBV6-3 and TRBJ2-7; 10 nucleotides agree with TRBD2. This sequence originates from a man between 25 and 39 years old who had recovered from COVID-19. CDR3 loop: CASSYSGASGRPYEQYF. Here the CDR3 DNA reads TGTGCCAGCAGTTACTCCGGCGCTAGCGGGAGACCCTACGAGCAGTACTTC.